The 8 T cell receptor beta chains below come from one sample, sequenced in a study of tumor and adjacent non-tumor tissue in lung cancer. This sample's RNA came from whole unsorted tissue. The normal lung tissue was taken more than 3 cm from the tumor edge. The library came from three nested PCR rounds adapted from ARM-PCR protocols. TCRdb re-derived calls from the multiplex PCR reads in MiXCR, one entry per CDR3 protein. The data show 40,000 to 45,000 distinct CDR3 sequences, 60% seen once. The sequencing sample was made of distant non-tumor lung tissue. These receptors all stem from a man in his fifties with non-small cell lung cancer.

Note on this clonotype: At one of its ends the junction is not consistent with the germline gene, which may arise from a read error. The gene calls are TRBV14 and TRBJ2-2; D may match TRBD1 or TRBD2 (5 bases each). CDR3 length: 17 amino acids. CDR1 SGHDN and CDR2 FVKESK come from the germline V gene. Here the CDR3 DNA reads TGTGCCAGCAGCCAAGATTGGATAGCAGGGCGTACCGGGGAGATGTTTTTT. Residues: CASSQDWIAGRTGEMFF.

This clonotype was observed a few times. This CDR3 is CASSTPDSYTEAFF. The CDR3 bases are TGTGCCAGCAGTACCCCGGACAGCTACACTGAAGCTTTCTTT. The genes are TRBV28 and TRBJ1-1; D possibly corresponds to TRBD1 (6 bases). CDR3 length: 14 amino acids. Germline-derived CDR1 and CDR2 are MDHEN and SYDVKM. V shed 5 bases and J shed 3 bases, with 13 bases lying between them.

A remark on this clonotype: This clone may be a read error of a much larger clone one base away. The V gene is TRBV10-2, the J gene TRBJ2-1, with D uncertain. The CDR3 consists of 11 residues. Germline V gives CDR1 WSHSY, CDR2 SAAADI. The CDR3 reads CTSSEGHEQFF. The CDR3 nucleotides read TGCACCAGCAGTGAAGGTCATGAGCAGTTCTTC.

Remarks on this clonotype: The junction and the germline gene differ at one end; a read error may be behind it. The chain is built from TRBV5-4 and TRBJ2-3, with TRBD2 matching over 9 bases. The CDR3 runs to 14 residues. Looked up from germline, CDR1 is SGHNT and CDR2 is YYREEE (reference sequence). Here the CDR3 DNA reads TGTGTCAACAGCTTTAGCGGGAGTGCAGATACGCGGTATTTT. Protein: CVNSFSGSADTRYF.

The CDR3 spells CASGLGAGTSGYNEQFF. The CDR3 coding sequence is TGCGCGAGCGGCTTGGGAGCCGGGACTAGCGGATACAATGAGCAGTTCTTC. The V gene is TRBV5-1, the J gene TRBJ2-1, with TRBD2 matching over 11 bases. CDR1 is SGHRS and CDR2 is YFSETQ in the germline V gene. The CDR3 sequence is 17 residues long.

This clonotype turned up a few times. It may be a read error: a sequence one base away is much more abundant. This chain joins TRBV4-1 and TRBJ2-3; D perhaps matches TRBD1 (6 bases). The germline CDR1 and CDR2 sequences are MGHRA and YSYEKL. Trimming stripped 1 base from V and 1 base from J, with 21 bases between. CDR3 size: 19 residues. CDR3 in DNA: TGCGCCAGCAGCCAAGTCGGGCTGGGGGCAAAAATCCGCACAGATACGCAGTATTTT. Translating it yields CASSQVGLGAKIRTDTQYF.

By frequency in the sample, this clonotype is medium-sized. V and J are TRBV6-1 and TRBJ1-2, with D hard to call. V lost 2 bases to trimming and J lost 6 bases, with 13 bases between them. Germline values: CDR1 MNHNS, CDR2 SASEGT. This CDR3 spans 14 amino acids. The CDR3 nucleotides read TGTGCCAGCAGTGAATTGGCCTCAGCGGATGGCTACACCTTC. Amino acid sequence: CASSELASADGYTF.

This clonotype was observed a handful of times. A much bigger clone sits one base away, suggesting this may be a read error. The CDR3 sequence is CASNYRDPGHEQHF. The CDR3 DNA reads TGTGCCAGCAACTACAGGGATCCCGGCCACGAGCAGCACTTC. The genes are TRBV5-5 and TRBJ2-7, with D possibly TRBD1 on 6 matching bases. Germline-derived CDR1 and CDR2 are SGHKS and YYEKEE (reference sequence). The CDR3 spans 14 residues.